One T cell receptor beta chain is described in this entry. As yet, its antigen is unknown. The data were taken from a study of T cell responses to AZD1222 COVID-19 vaccine. The data were produced by immunoSEQ multiplex PCR, yet TCRdb's version contains in-frame clones alone and is incomplete. The sample has 150,000 or so clones, 90% to 95% seen once. Germline-derived CDR1 and CDR2 are SNHLY and FYNNEI. The V and J ends lost 7 bases and 6 bases respectively, with 12 bases between them. This CDR3 region has 13 residues. Whole-study findings and limits: Once two AZD1222 doses were given, Spike-specific TCR breadth and depth went up. Variant regions that are unmutated are reportedly the target of nearly half of spike-specific TCRs.

This material consisted of peripheral blood, taken on day 0 of AZD1222 vaccination. This clonotype originated in an adult in good health. The genes are TRBV2 and TRBJ2-2; D is unresolved. CDR3 bases: TGTGCCAGCACGGAACCGGTGGCCGGGGAGCTGTTTTTT. Translating gives CASTEPVAGELFF.